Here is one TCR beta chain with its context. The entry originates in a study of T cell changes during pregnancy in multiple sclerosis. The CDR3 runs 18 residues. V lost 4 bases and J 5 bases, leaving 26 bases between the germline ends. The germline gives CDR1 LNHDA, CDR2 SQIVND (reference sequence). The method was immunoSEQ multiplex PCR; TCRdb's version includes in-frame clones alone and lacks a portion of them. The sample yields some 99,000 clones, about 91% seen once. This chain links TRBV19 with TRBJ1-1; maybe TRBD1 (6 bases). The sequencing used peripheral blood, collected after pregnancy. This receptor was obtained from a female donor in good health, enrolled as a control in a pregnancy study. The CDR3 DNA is TGTGCCAGTAGTAGGATTAATTTGTGGGGGCTTAATGGGACTGAAGCTTTCTTT. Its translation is CASSRINLWGLNGTEAFF.